The 6 T cell receptor beta chains presented below share a single source sample, sequenced in a study of shared clonotypes between healthy human individuals. Method: immunoSEQ multiplex PCR; TCRdb's copy keeps in-frame clones and lacks some. Of some 600,000 clones listed, approximately 96% are singletons. The naive CD8 population came from CD45RO-negative cells selected for CCR7, without terminally differentiated effector memory CD45RA+ cells. Sequenced: naive CD8+ T cells sorted from blood. These receptors came from a woman aged 25 to 39 in good health.

The rearrangement uses TRBV5-4 and TRBJ2-7; TRBD2 matches 13 bases. V was clipped by 4 bases and J by 1 base; unmatched bases: 2. This CDR3 spans 15 amino acids. Germline V gene sequence: CDR1 SGHNT, CDR2 YYREEE (reference sequence). CDR3 sequence reads: CASSTGLAGSYEQYF. CDR3 DNA sequence: TGTGCCAGCAGCACGGGACTAGCGGGATCCTACGAGCAGTACTTC. Full variable domain (remainder filled in from reference TRBV5-4 and TRBJ2-7): ETGVTQSPTHLIKTRGQQVTLRCSSQSGHNTVSWYQQALGQGPQFIFQYYREEENGRGNFPPRFSGLQFPNYSSELNVNALELDDSALYLCASSTGLAGSYEQYFGPGTRLTVT.

CDR3 nucleotide sequence: TGTGCCAGCACATGGGGCAACACTGAAGCTTTCTTT. It is translated as CASTWGNTEAFF. The chain links TRBV2 to TRBJ1-1; perhaps TRBD1 as D (5 bases). Germline assignment: CDR1 SNHLY and CDR2 FYNNEI. V lost 7 bases and J 2 bases, leaving 8 bases between the germline ends. The CDR3 is made up of 12 amino acids.

The J gene is TRBJ1-2, the V gene TRBV2; unclear D gene. Trimming took off 3 bases at V and 7 bases at J, with 21 bases between the two ends. The CDR3 totals 16 residues. Germline V lookup: CDR1 SNHLY, CDR2 FYNNEI. CDR3 amino acids: CASSEGLDFISRGYTF. In DNA form, the CDR3 reads TGTGCCAGCAGTGAGGGTTTAGACTTCATTTCGCGTGGCTACACCTTC.

Concerning this clone itself: At the DNA level, this CDR3 is encoded by other sequences in the same sample as well. The J gene is TRBJ2-7, the V gene TRBV28; no firm D call. Germline loops: CDR1 MDHEN, CDR2 SYDVKM. The length of the CDR3 is 12 residues. V lost 3 bases and J 2 bases, leaving 5 bases between the germline ends. The CDR3 DNA is TGTGCCAGCAGTTTCCCTACCTACGAGCAGTACTTC. It translates to CASSFPTYEQYF. The full variable domain, completed using reference TRBV28 and TRBJ2-7, is DVKVTQSSRYLVKRTGEKVFLECVQDMDHENMFWYRQDPGLGLRLIYFSYDVKMKEKGDIPEGYSVSREKKERFSLILESASTNQTSMYLCASSFPTYEQYFGPGTRLTVT.

V gene TRBV11-2 combines with J gene TRBJ2-5; 8 positions agree with TRBD1. The CDR3 has 17 residues. Losses at the gene ends were 4 bases for V and 4 bases for J; bases not matched to a gene: 14. The germline V gene has CDR1 SGHAT and CDR2 FQNNGV. This chain's CDR3 is CASSSPPGQVSVETQYF. CDR3 nucleotide sequence: TGTGCCAGCAGCTCCCCCCCGGGACAGGTTTCCGTAGAGACCCAGTACTTC.

The sample holds one count of this clone. This sequence joins TRBV5-8 and TRBJ2-2, with D possibly TRBD1 on 6 matching bases. Per the germline V gene, CDR1 is SGHTS and CDR2 is YDEGEE. This CDR3 comprises 14 residues. V was cut by 1 base and J by 3 bases, with 7 bases left in between. CDR3 sequence: CASSLYRDTGELFF. As DNA, the CDR3 is TGTGCCAGCAGCTTGTACAGGGACACCGGGGAGCTGTTTTTT.